Detailed here is one T cell receptor beta chain. As yet, its antigen is unknown. Cells designated naive CD8 were CD45RO-negative and were positively selected for CCR7, with terminally differentiated effector memory CD45RA+ cells excluded. The entry originates in a study of shared clonotypes between healthy human individuals. Notes on the study in general: When compared with the clonotypes that were shared by all four sorted-subset donors, the non-shared clonotypes turned out to have lower generation probabilities.

As processed by the authors: ImmunoSEQ gave junction-only sequences without quality scores, so filtering differed. Produced via immunoSEQ multiplex PCR; TCRdb's table is partial and in-frame only. V, J and clone size derive from that table, while D and trimming were established from the DNA sequence. This table has around 2,000,000 clones, around 96% appearing once. Germline assignment: CDR1 LGHNT and CDR2 FRNRAP. V shed 5 bases and J shed 4 bases, with 8 bases lying between them. CDR3 length: 12 amino acids. The sequence was collected from a man younger than 30 in good health. Sequencing used naive CD8+ T cells sorted from blood. The chain links TRBV12-5 to TRBJ1-1, with D hard to call. Written as DNA, the CDR3 is TGTGCTAGTGGTCCGTGGAGCACTGAAGCTTTCTTT. It translates to CASGPWSTEAFF.